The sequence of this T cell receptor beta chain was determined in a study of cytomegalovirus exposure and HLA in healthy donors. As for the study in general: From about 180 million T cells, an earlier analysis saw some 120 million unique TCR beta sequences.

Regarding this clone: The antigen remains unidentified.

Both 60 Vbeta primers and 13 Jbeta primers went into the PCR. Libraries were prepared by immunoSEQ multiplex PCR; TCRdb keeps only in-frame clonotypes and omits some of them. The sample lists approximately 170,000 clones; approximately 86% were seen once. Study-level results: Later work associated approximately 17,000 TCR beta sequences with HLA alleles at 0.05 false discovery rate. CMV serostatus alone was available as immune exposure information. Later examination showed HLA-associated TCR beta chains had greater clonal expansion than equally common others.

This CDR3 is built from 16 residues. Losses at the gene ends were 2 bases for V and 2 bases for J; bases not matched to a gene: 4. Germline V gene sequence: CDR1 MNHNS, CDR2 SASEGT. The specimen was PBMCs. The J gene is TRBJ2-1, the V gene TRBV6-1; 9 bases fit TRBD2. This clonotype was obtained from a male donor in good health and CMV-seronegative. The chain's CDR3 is CASSEYSGGPYNEQFF. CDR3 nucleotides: TGTGCCAGCAGTGAATATAGCGGGGGCCCCTACAATGAGCAGTTCTTC.